Listed below are T cell receptor beta chains from one sample, sequenced in a study of T cells after yellow fever vaccination. One entry per CDR3 protein, called by TCRdb with MiXCR from the 5' RACE reads. In the table there are some 220,000 distinct CDR3 sequences, about 3% of which are singletons. The sequencing here drew on CD4+ T cells sorted from PBMCs, taken 10 days after the yellow fever booster vaccination. The receptors derive from a man between 18 and 29 years old who received the YFV17D yellow fever vaccine. Both conserved end residues are trimmed from each CDR3. A D gene is named only where the DNA matches it firmly.

>NA|TRBV21-1|TRBJ1-2
ASSEADGYT
>TRBD1|TRBV5-1|TRBJ1-2
ASSFTGQGYGYT
>TRBD1|TRBV6-2/TRBV6-3|TRBJ1-5
ASRTTGGSQPQH
>NA|TRBV12-3/TRBV12-4|TRBJ1-5
ASSSSGSGEPQH
>TRBD1|TRBV20-1|TRBJ2-1
SARVGTVDAQF
>NA|TRBV7-3|TRBJ2-1
ASSTQLGDNEQF
>TRBD2|TRBV20-1|TRBJ2-7
SASGGGSSYEQY
>TRBD2|TRBV4-3|TRBJ2-3
ASSQGSGLALDTQY
>NA|TRBV20-1|TRBJ1-5
SASPRAARTQPQH
>NA|TRBV6-1|TRBJ1-5
ASSGGDRISNQPQH
>TRBD2|TRBV9|TRBJ2-3
ASSYSGGALDTQY
>NA|TRBV6-2/TRBV6-3|TRBJ2-7
ASRYPRPIQ
>NA|TRBV6-6|TRBJ1-2
ASSSAVNYGYT
>NA|TRBV6-1|TRBJ1-1
ASSEQGGAF
>TRBD2|TRBV5-6|TRBJ2-5
ASRSTSGGWGTQY
>TRBD1|TRBV29-1|TRBJ1-5
SVVTGGYQPQH
>TRBD2|TRBV19|TRBJ2-5
ASKRDSGRETQY
>NA|TRBV6-4|TRBJ2-3
ASKPAALSDTQY
>NA|TRBV7-3|TRBJ1-4
ASSLIFGEKLF
>NA|TRBV27|TRBJ1-2
ASSLRTTDAGGYT
>TRBD1|TRBV5-8|TRBJ2-5
ASSYRDRTETQY
>TRBD1|TRBV20-1|TRBJ2-5
SASVRGKETQY
>TRBD2|TRBV4-3|TRBJ2-5
ASSQEGTSSAQY
>NA|TRBV7-2|TRBJ1-5
ASSSRAGVNQPQH
>NA|TRBV7-9|TRBJ1-4
ASSLVAEKLF
>NA|TRBV5-6|TRBJ2-2
ASSVRPNTGELF
>TRBD2|TRBV7-8|TRBJ2-7
ASSLGEGRYEQY
>NA|TRBV7-2|TRBJ2-2
ASSLTGNTGELF
>NA|TRBV19|TRBJ1-1
ASSKWDTNTEAF
>NA|TRBV10-3|TRBJ1-1
AISEPPLGGTEAF
>NA|TRBV18|TRBJ1-1
ASSQSTANTEAF
>NA|TRBV20-1|TRBJ1-2
SARESASAVYGYT